Presented here are 25 T cell receptor beta chains from one specimen sequenced in a study of metastatic and nonmetastatic thyroid tumors. Each patient came to thyroid surgery without any prior treatment (of any kind). TCRdb redid the clone calls on the PCR reads using MiXCR. The table includes 10,000 to 13,000 clones, 38% detected once. Sequenced input: tumor tissue. Receptors were obtained from a female donor with papillary thyroid cancer or a benign thyroid nodule (not recorded which). Some clones in this sample may be carry-over from other donors' samples.

By sample share, this clone is medium-sized (0.01 to 0.1%). The rearrangement links TRBV4-1 to TRBJ2-7, with 8 positions matching TRBD1. The CDR3 runs to 15 residues. The trim removed 4 bases at V and 1 base at J, leaving 6 bases unmatched. Germline V CDR1 and CDR2: MGHRA, YSYEKL. CDR3 DNA sequence: TGCGCCAGCAGCCCCGGACAGGGCAATTCCTACGAGCAGTACTTC. Protein: CASSPGQGNSYEQYF.

The rearrangement links TRBV28 to TRBJ2-6; D is perhaps TRBD1 (5 bases). Trimming took off 2 bases at V and 2 bases at J, with 7 bases between the two ends. This CDR3 region has 15 residues. Germline CDR1 reads MDHEN; CDR2 reads SYDVKM. Written as DNA, the CDR3 is TGTGCCAGCAGTTTACAGGGTCCTGGGGCCAACGTCCTGACTTTC. It encodes CASSLQGPGANVLTF.

The V and J genes are TRBV28 and TRBJ2-1; the D is unclear. Trimming removed 5 bases from V and 8 bases from J, with 19 bases in between. Germline V lookup: CDR1 MDHEN, CDR2 SYDVKM. This CDR3 has 15 residues. In nucleotides, the CDR3 is TGTGCCAGCAGTGGTGTCGAGCGATCCTCGTATGAGCAGTTCTTC. Translated: CASSGVERSSYEQFF. The full variable domain, with the rest looked up from reference TRBV28 and TRBJ2-1, is DVKVTQSSRYLVKRTGEKVFLECVQDMDHENMFWYRQDPGLGLRLIYFSYDVKMKEKGDIPEGYSVSREKKERFSLILESASTNQTSMYLCASSGVERSSYEQFFGPGTRLTVL.

The chain uses TRBV30 and TRBJ1-2, with 12 bases aligning to TRBD1. Germline loops: CDR1 GTSNPN, CDR2 SVGIG (reference sequence). V was pared by 5 bases and J by 6 bases, with 7 bases of the junction left unmatched. The CDR3 is 14 residues long. The chain's CDR3 is CAWSRGQGAHGYTF. The CDR3 region has the DNA TGTGCCTGGTCCAGGGGACAGGGGGCACATGGCTACACCTTC.

The V call is TRBV5-6, the J call TRBJ2-7, with D perhaps matching TRBD2 (5 bases). Germline CDR1 SGHDT, CDR2 YYEEEE. Trimming took off 6 bases at V and 7 bases at J, with 17 bases between the two ends. CDR3 size: 13 residues. This CDR3 reads CASNVLGPGEQYF. CDR3 DNA sequence: TGTGCCAGCAACGTCCTGGGTCCGGGAGAGCAGTACTTC.

This rearrangement joins TRBV5-1 to TRBJ2-5; the D call may be TRBD1 or TRBD2 (7 bases each). This CDR3 contains 15 residues. The germline gives CDR1 SGHRS, CDR2 YFSETQ. The germline V and J ends were trimmed by 3 bases and 2 bases, with 14 bases remaining between them. CDR3 DNA sequence: TGCGCCAGCAGCTGGGAGGGGACAGTACAAGAGACCCAGTACTTC. The encoded protein is CASSWEGTVQETQYF.

This clone was seen more than once but under ten times. The genes are TRBV2 and TRBJ2-7; TRBD2 is a possible D gene (6 bases). V gave up 5 bases and J gave up 5 bases, with 16 bases separating them. Germline V CDR1 and CDR2: SNHLY, FYNNEI. The CDR3 is 14 residues long. CDR3 nucleotides: TGTGCCAGCAGTCCCGGGACTGGCCACCACGAGCAGTACTTC. Its translation is CASSPGTGHHEQYF. The full variable domain, with the rest looked up from reference TRBV2 and TRBJ2-7, is EPEVTQTPSHQVTQMGQEVILRCVPISNHLYFYWYRQILGQKVEFLVSFYNNEISEKSEIFDDQFSVERPDGSNFTLKIRSTKLEDSAMYFCASSPGTGHHEQYFGPGTRLTVT.

The genes are TRBV5-1 and TRBJ2-2; 7 bases are a match to TRBD2. The germline V gene encodes CDR1 SGHRS and CDR2 YFSETQ. The CDR3 sequence is 15 residues long. Losses at the gene ends were 5 bases for V and 0 bases for J; bases not matched to a gene: 4. CDR3 region: CASSPLASNTGELFF. CDR3 in DNA: TGCGCCAGCAGTCCACTAGCGTCGAACACCGGGGAGCTGTTTTTT.

The V and J genes are TRBV7-3 and TRBJ2-7; 9 positions match TRBD1. The CDR3 has 15 amino acids. V lost 5 bases to trimming and J lost 6 bases; unmatched junction nucleotides: 11. Germline lookup yields CDR1 SGHTA and CDR2 FQGTGA. In DNA form, the CDR3 reads TGTGCCAGCAGCGAGGACAGGGGAGGTTCGGGCGAGCAGTACTTC. Translated: CASSEDRGGSGEQYF.

By frequency in the sample, this clone is medium-sized. CDR3 loop: CASSQGRIEQFF. CDR3 coding DNA: TGTGCCAGCAGCCAAGGGCGGATTGAGCAGTTCTTC. This rearrangement joins TRBV3-1 to TRBJ2-1; no clear D. V gave up 1 base and J gave up 9 bases, with 7 bases separating them. The CDR3 spans 12 residues. Germline loops: CDR1 LGHDT, CDR2 YNNKEL (reference sequence).

This clone was counted only a few times. The V and J genes are TRBV12-5 and TRBJ2-7; no firm D call. Trimming left V 6 bases short and J 6 bases short, with 9 bases between. The CDR3 covers 11 residues. Germline V gene data show CDR1 as LGHNT and CDR2 as FRNRAP. The CDR3 DNA is TGTGCTAGTGGGTACCCTGGCGAGCAGTACTTC. As protein: CASGYPGEQYF.

This clone was detected a few times. The chain recombines TRBV2 with TRBJ1-1, with D unresolved. The V gene lost 0 bases and the J gene lost 2 bases, with 4 bases spanning the gap. Per the germline V gene, CDR1 is SNHLY and CDR2 is FYNNEI. This CDR3 has 13 amino acids. CDR3 region: CASSEAGNTEAFF. The DNA for the CDR3 is TGTGCCAGCAGTGAAGCGGGCAACACTGAAGCTTTCTTT.

The chain is built from TRBV12-3 or TRBV12-4 and TRBJ2-7; TRBD2 matches 9 bases. The CDR3 extends over 14 amino acids. The V and J ends lost 3 bases and 6 bases, in that order; junction bases with no gene match: 6. CDR3 bases: TGTGCCAGCAGTTTTAGCGGGAGTCTAGGCGAGCAGTACTTC. This encodes CASSFSGSLGEQYF.

This chain joins TRBV5-1 and TRBJ2-1; 11 bases match TRBD2. The CDR3 length is 19 residues. Unmatched junction bases numbered 11, after V lost 0 bases and J lost 3 bases. Germline V lookup: CDR1 SGHRS, CDR2 YFSETQ. The CDR3 nucleotides read TGCGCCAGCAGCTTGGCCAAGGCTAGCGGGAGGTACCGCTACAATGAGCAGTTCTTC. Translating gives CASSLAKASGRYRYNEQFF.

This clone has a handful of counts. In DNA form, the CDR3 reads TGTGCCAGCAGTCCACCCGGGACTCTCACAGATACGCAGTATTTT. Protein: CASSPPGTLTDTQYF. The rearrangement links TRBV27 to TRBJ2-3, with a tentative D call TRBD2 (6 bases). V was trimmed by 5 bases and J by 2 bases, leaving 14 bases between them. The CDR3 loop spans 15 amino acids. Germline V gene data show CDR1 as MNHEY and CDR2 as SMNVEV (reference sequence).

V and J are TRBV7-2 and TRBJ2-7; TRBD1 agrees at 10 bases. CDR3 size: 15 residues. The germline V gene has CDR1 SGHTA and CDR2 FQGNSA. J lost 3 bases, V lost 2 bases, and 4 bases had no gene match. In DNA form, the CDR3 reads TGTGCCAGCAGCTTACGGGACAGGGGAATCTACGAGCAGTACTTC. Amino acids: CASSLRDRGIYEQYF. Full variable domain (remainder filled in from reference TRBV7-2 and TRBJ2-7): GAGVSQSPSNKVTEKGKDVELRCDPISGHTALYWYRQSLGQGLEFLIYFQGNSAPDKSGLPSDRFSAERTGGSVSTLTIQRTQQEDSAVYLCASSLRDRGIYEQYFGPGTRLTVT.

The CDR3 nucleotides read TGTGCCAGCAGCCTACAGTCCGGCAATCAGCCCCAGCATTTT. It encodes CASSLQSGNQPQHF. V is TRBV7-2 and J is TRBJ1-5; D uncertain. This CDR3 has 14 residues. Germline V gene data show CDR1 as SGHTA and CDR2 as FQGNSA. Trimming took off 5 bases at V and 2 bases at J, with 10 bases between the two ends.

This clone came up a few times. V usage is TRBV6-6 and J usage is TRBJ1-3, with D unresolved. This CDR3 comprises 15 residues. The V gene's germline CDR1 is MNHNY and CDR2 SVGAGI (reference sequence). Trimming stripped 0 bases from V and 2 bases from J, with 8 bases between. CDR3 sequence reads: CASSYSGYAGNTIYF. In nucleotides, the CDR3 is TGTGCCAGCAGTTACTCGGGGTACGCTGGAAACACCATATATTTT.

This chain links TRBV12-3 or TRBV12-4 with TRBJ2-7, with no clear D. Trimming cost V 10 bases and J 3 bases, with 10 bases left between them. The CDR3 runs 11 residues. In DNA, the CDR3 is TGTGCCATCACATCCGACTACGAGCAGTACTTC. The encoded protein is CAITSDYEQYF.

This rearrangement joins TRBV9 to TRBJ1-6; 7 bases fit TRBD1. Germline V gene sequence: CDR1 SGDLS, CDR2 YYNGEE. Trimming at V came to 4 bases and at J to 5 bases, leaving 12 bases not matched to a gene. CDR3 length: 17 amino acids. CDR3 bases: TGTGCCAGCAGCAAACTCTCAGGGGGTCCAAATAATTCACCCCTCCACTTT. Its translation is CASSKLSGGPNNSPLHF.

This clone was recorded a few times. The chain's CDR3 is CAVGGIDSGELFF. The CDR3 DNA reads TGTGCAGTAGGGGGCATTGACTCCGGGGAGCTGTTTTTT. The V call is TRBV15, the J call TRBJ2-2; 7 bases agree with TRBD1. The germline V gene has CDR1 LNHNV and CDR2 YYDKDF (reference sequence). The CDR3 has 13 amino acids.

This chain joins TRBV6-2 or TRBV6-3 and TRBJ2-7, with D maybe TRBD2 (7 bases). V lost 8 bases and J 5 bases, leaving 19 bases between the germline ends. The CDR3 totals 14 residues. Germline CDR1 is MNHEY and CDR2 is SVGEGT. The CDR3 sequence is CASERGGGNDEQYF. Written as DNA, the CDR3 is TGTGCCAGCGAGAGGGGGGGGGGCAACGACGAGCAGTACTTC.

The rearrangement links TRBV12-3 or TRBV12-4 to TRBJ1-6, with TRBD1 matching over 9 bases. The CDR3 sequence is 16 residues long. Germline trimming cut 1 base from V and 10 bases from J; bases unmatched to any gene: 8. The CDR3 here is CASSLGGTGNGSPLHF. The CDR3, as DNA: TGTGCCAGCAGTTTAGGTGGGACAGGGAACGGGTCACCCCTCCACTTT.

By share, this clone ranks as large. J is TRBJ1-6 and V is TRBV7-2; D gene unclear. Trimming removed 1 base from V and 10 bases from J, with 8 bases in between. This CDR3 is built from 13 residues. CDR1 and CDR2 (germline): SGHTA, FQGNSA. CDR3 in DNA: TGTGCCAGCAGCTTAGGACTGGAATCACCCCTCCACTTT. It translates to CASSLGLESPLHF.

V gene TRBV12-3 or TRBV12-4 combines with J gene TRBJ1-6; D uncertain. The CDR3 has 11 residues. Trimming stripped 7 bases from V and 10 bases from J, with 8 bases between. The CDR3 DNA is TGTGCCAGCACCCATAGCTCACCCCTCCACTTT. This codes for CASTHSSPLHF.